This passage covers 11 T cell receptor beta chains from one sample sequenced in a study of PD-1 blockade in classical Hodgkin lymphoma. Here immunoSEQ multiplex PCR was the method, and the copy in TCRdb shows in-frame clones only, minus some. The repertoire holds about 52,000 clones, around 86% seen once, with approximately 6.8% in the top ten. As for time point: cycle 4 day 1 (C4D1), after less than seven weeks of nivolumab. Brentuximab vedotin exposure varied, and every patient relapsed after autologous stem cell transplantation. The starting material was peripheral blood mononuclear cells (PBMCs), obtained before the fourth cycle of nivolumab. These TCRs come from a human donor with classical Hodgkin lymphoma.

This chain joins TRBV28 and TRBJ2-7; D unclear. Germline CDR1 MDHEN, CDR2 SYDVKM. This CDR3 has 12 amino acids. The V gene lost 5 bases and the J gene lost 9 bases, with 14 bases spanning the gap. This CDR3 is CASSEGFNRQYF. CDR3 in DNA: TGTGCCAGCAGTGAAGGGTTCAACCGGCAGTACTTC.

This clone was detected only a few times. V usage is TRBV28 and J usage is TRBJ2-7; D perhaps matches TRBD2 (7 bases). The CDR3 totals 16 residues. The V end lost 0 bases, the J end lost 3 bases, and 15 bases lay between the germline ends. The germline gives CDR1 MDHEN, CDR2 SYDVKM. CDR3 sequence (DNA): TGTGCCAGCAGTTTATGGGGGTGGGAGGGGGACTACGAGCAGTACTTC. As protein: CASSLWGWEGDYEQYF. Full variable domain (missing parts from reference TRBV28 and TRBJ2-7): DVKVTQSSRYLVKRTGEKVFLECVQDMDHENMFWYRQDPGLGLRLIYFSYDVKMKEKGDIPEGYSVSREKKERFSLILESASTNQTSMYLCASSLWGWEGDYEQYFGPGTRLTVT.

This chain links TRBV14 with TRBJ1-1, with D maybe TRBD1 (6 bases). CDR3 size: 11 residues. Deletions cut 6 bases from V and 10 bases from J, with 12 bases between. Germline-derived CDR1 and CDR2 are SGHDN and FVKESK. The CDR3 region has the DNA TGTGCCAGCAGGACAGGTGCAGGAGCTTTCTTT. Encoded protein: CASRTGAGAFF.

The chain recombines TRBV6-1 with TRBJ1-2; 9 bases are a match to TRBD1. Germline CDR1 reads MNHNS; CDR2 reads SASEGT. Germline trimming cut 3 bases from V and 7 bases from J; bases unmatched to any gene: 9. CDR3 length: 15 amino acids. The CDR3 loop reads CASSEFPGQGLGYTF. CDR3 nucleotide sequence: TGTGCCAGCAGTGAGTTTCCGGGACAGGGACTTGGCTACACCTTC.

CDR3 amino acids: CASSAAARRANYNEQFF. For the CDR3, the DNA is TGTGCCAGCAGCGCCGCGGCTCGCAGAGCAAACTACAATGAGCAGTTCTTC. The chain employs TRBV9 and TRBJ2-1; no firm D call. Germline V gene sequence: CDR1 SGDLS, CDR2 YYNGEE. The CDR3 extends over 17 amino acids. Deletions cut 3 bases from V and 3 bases from J, with 19 bases between.

This chain connects TRBV10-2 to TRBJ2-5; D gene unclear. The germline gives CDR1 WSHSY, CDR2 SAAADI. V was pared by 3 bases and J by 5 bases, with 10 bases between. The CDR3 spans 13 residues. CDR3 protein: CASSDPSVETQYF. The CDR3 region has the DNA TGCGCCAGCAGTGATCCAAGCGTCGAGACCCAGTACTTC.

This clone has a single count. This chain links TRBV7-2 with TRBJ2-4, with D perhaps TRBD2 (6 bases). This CDR3 spans 15 amino acids. Trimming removed 1 base from V and 2 bases from J, with 9 bases in between. Germline CDR1 SGHTA, CDR2 FQGNSA. CDR3 DNA sequence: TGTGCCAGCAGCTTAGGGAGGGCTTCCAAAAACATTCAGTACTTC. It yields the protein CASSLGRASKNIQYF.

The rearrangement links TRBV11-2 to TRBJ2-7; the match to TRBD2 covers 10 bases. V was pared by 5 bases and J by 2 bases, with 9 bases of the junction left unmatched. The CDR3 is 16 amino acids. Germline V CDR1 and CDR2: SGHAT, FQNNGV. The DNA for the CDR3 is TGTGCCAGCAGCCTACCTAGCGGGGGTACCACCTACGAGCAGTACTTC. Protein sequence: CASSLPSGGTTYEQYF.

The genes are TRBV4-1 and TRBJ1-2; no clear D. Trimming cost V 3 bases and J 4 bases, with 15 bases left between them. The CDR3 is 15 residues long. Germline V gene sequence: CDR1 MGHRA, CDR2 YSYEKL. The CDR3 nucleotides are TGCGCCAGCAGCCAGATCCCGGGGTCTGGCTATGGCTACACCTTC. Protein: CASSQIPGSGYGYTF.

The chain couples TRBV5-1 to TRBJ2-3; 9 bases are a match to TRBD1. CDR1 is SGHRS, CDR2 YFSETQ, per germline. This CDR3 has 15 amino acids. Trimming took 0 bases from V and 3 from J; bases not matched to a gene: 2. The CDR3 region is CASSLGDRDTDTQYF. For the CDR3, the DNA is TGCGCCAGCAGCTTGGGGGACAGGGATACAGATACGCAGTATTTT.

J is TRBJ1-2 and V is TRBV28; 9 nucleotides match TRBD1. Per germline, CDR1 MDHEN and CDR2 SYDVKM. Trimming took 8 bases from V and 8 from J; bases not matched to a gene: 12. The CDR3 runs 14 residues. The CDR3 here is CASCLEQGARGYTF. In DNA form, the CDR3 reads TGTGCCAGCTGCCTGGAACAGGGGGCTCGGGGCTACACCTTC.